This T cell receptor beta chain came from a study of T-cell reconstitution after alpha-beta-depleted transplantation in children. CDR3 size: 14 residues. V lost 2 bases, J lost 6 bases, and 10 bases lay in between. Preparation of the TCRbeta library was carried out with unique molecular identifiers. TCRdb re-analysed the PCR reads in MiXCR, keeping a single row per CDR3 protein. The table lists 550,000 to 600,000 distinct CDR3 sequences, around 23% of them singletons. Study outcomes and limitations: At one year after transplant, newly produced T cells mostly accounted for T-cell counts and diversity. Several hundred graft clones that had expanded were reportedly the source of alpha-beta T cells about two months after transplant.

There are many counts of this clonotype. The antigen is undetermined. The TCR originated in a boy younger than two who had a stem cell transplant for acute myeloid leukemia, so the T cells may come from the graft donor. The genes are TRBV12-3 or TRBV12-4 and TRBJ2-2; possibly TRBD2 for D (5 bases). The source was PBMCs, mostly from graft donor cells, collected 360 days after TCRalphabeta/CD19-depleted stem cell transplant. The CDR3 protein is CASSLRGYPGELFF. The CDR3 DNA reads TGTGCCAGCAGTTTACGAGGGTACCCCGGGGAGCTGTTTTTT.